This T cell receptor (beta chain) was sequenced for a study of Ad26.COV2.S vaccination and SARS-CoV-2 variants. On the study more broadly: Among those in the COV1001 Ad26.COV2.S trial arm was the donor.

Only in-frame clones appear in the TCRdb table, and some are missing; sequencing was by immunoSEQ multiplex PCR. The sample contains 350,000 to 600,000 clones, 89% of which appear only once. Treatment indicated: about 20 received Ad26.COV2.S at low or high dose, single or two shots; about five received placebo; per-sample allocation not given. The investigators took samples on day 63 after the first vaccine or placebo injection. CDR3 length: 14 residues. V was clipped by 5 bases and J by 0 bases, with 11 bases between them. CDR1 is LNHDA, CDR2 SQIVND, per germline (reference sequence). Sequencing used peripheral blood, obtained in a trial of Ad26.COV2.S vaccine versus placebo. The chain is built from TRBV19 and TRBJ2-7; unclear D gene. This sequence originates from a person between 18 and 65 years old who received the Ad26.COV2.S COVID-19 vaccine or a placebo. The CDR3 here is CASSRQLSSYEQYF. The CDR3 bases are TGTGCCAGTAGTCGGCAGCTCAGCTCCTACGAGCAGTACTTC.